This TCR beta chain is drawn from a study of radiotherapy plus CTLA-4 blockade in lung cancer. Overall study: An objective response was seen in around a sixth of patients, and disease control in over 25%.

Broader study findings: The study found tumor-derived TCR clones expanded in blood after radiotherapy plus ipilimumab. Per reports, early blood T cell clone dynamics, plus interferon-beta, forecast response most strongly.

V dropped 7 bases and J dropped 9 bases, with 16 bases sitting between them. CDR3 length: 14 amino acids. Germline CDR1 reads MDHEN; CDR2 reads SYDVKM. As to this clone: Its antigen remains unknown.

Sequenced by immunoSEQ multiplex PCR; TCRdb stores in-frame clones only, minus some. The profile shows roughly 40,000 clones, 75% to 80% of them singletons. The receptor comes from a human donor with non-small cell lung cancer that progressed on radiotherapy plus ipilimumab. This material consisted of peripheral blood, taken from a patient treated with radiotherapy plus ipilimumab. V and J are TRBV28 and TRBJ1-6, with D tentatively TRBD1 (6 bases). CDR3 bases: TGTGCCAGCATACAGGGCTCATTCGGTTCACCCCTCCACTTT. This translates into CASIQGSFGSPLHF.